A single T cell receptor (beta chain) is shown here with its context. This clonotype was seen a few times. Its cognate antigen has yet to be identified. Per-base qualities were not stored, and no clone one base away is much larger. The sample comes from a study of T cell repertoires in cytomegalovirus infection (dated 2019 in TCRdb). About the investigation overall: Recently identified HLA-C-restricted CMV epitopes, whose presentation resists viral immunomodulation, were targeted by peptide stimulations together with well-studied HLA-B-restricted epitopes. Because public TCR beta signatures pointed to carriage of CMV infection together with the matching HLA type, the HLA type of each donor mattered for the analysis.

The sample's treatment or condition label, in plain terms: in vitro stimulation with specific CMV peptide epitopes to enrich CMV-specific T cells. Study-wide findings and limitations: The ex vivo response was dominated by HLA-C-restricted CMV-specific TCR beta clonotypes, which also provided the single most frequent clonotype in two of eight donors. In both this cohort and an independent roughly 330-donor cohort, the cumulative frequency of public TCR beta family members distinguished carriers of CMV infection plus the relevant HLA type.

There are 13 amino acids in the CDR3, from cysteine to phenylalanine inclusive. This entry keeps only the CDR3 DNA: 39 bases, framed from base 1. Per the germline V gene, SGHTA is the CDR1 and FQGNSA is the CDR2. The V and J ends are trimmed by 4 bases and 4 bases, leaving 10 bases between them. Sequenced using an Illumina HiSeq 1500. The raw public data were reprocessed by TCRdb itself: fastp quality trimming at Q25, MiXCR clonotype calling, in-frame beta chains only. Records with the same CDR3 protein are collapsed into one entry carrying the most frequent genes and DNA. The sample table records about half a million distinct CDR3 sequences; under 55% of these occur just once. The leading ten clones occupy about 45% of the sample.

The sequence was collected from a human donor in good health (CMV status not recorded). Some clones in this sample may be carry-over from other donors' samples. The V and J segments used are TRBV7-2 and TRBJ1-1, with no D gene named confidently. The sequencing used cultured PBMCs, collected from culture after CMV antigen stimulation. The CDR3 has the sequence CASSSQPATEAFF. The nucleotide sequence is TGTGCCAGCAGCTCCCAACCAGCCACTGAAGCTTTCTTT. With the portions outside the CDR3 filled from the reference TRBV7-2 and TRBJ1-1 genes, the complete variable region becomes GAGVSQSPSNKVTEKGKDVELRCDPISGHTALYWYRQSLGQGLEFLIYFQGNSAPDKSGLPSDRFSAERTGGSVSTLTIQRTQQEDSAVYLCASSSQPATEAFFGQGTRLTVV.